This T cell receptor beta chain was profiled in a study of cytomegalovirus exposure and HLA in healthy donors. Germline assignment: CDR1 SEHNR and CDR2 FQNEAQ (reference sequence). The CDR3 has 15 residues. This PCR relied on a set of 60 Vbeta primers and 13 Jbeta primers. Measured with immunoSEQ multiplex PCR; TCRdb has only the in-frame clones, and not every one. Found here are about 160,000 clones, 75% to 90% of them singletons; the top ten hold about 2%. Notes on the study in general: When analyzed later, a missense DCLRE1C variant was found to be linked to TCR beta V- and J-gene trimming. A highly shared variant cluster was judged a likely technical artifact.

Comment on this clone: Its antigen remains unidentified. Its ends do not fully match the called genes, so a read error is possible.

The sequenced sample was PBMCs. This rearrangement joins TRBV7-9 to TRBJ2-7; D is undetermined. The origin of this receptor is a woman aged 18 to 35 in good health and CMV-seronegative. The DNA of the CDR3 is TGTGCCAGCAGCCCCCTCAACGGTGCCTCCTACGAGCTGTACTTC. Protein: CASSPLNGASYELYF.